The clone carrying this T cell receptor (beta chain) was recorded a few times. Its specificity is not known. The record originates from a study of T cell repertoires in cytomegalovirus infection. Study in general: An indication of both CMV infection and matching HLA type came from public TCR beta signatures. Findings of the study overall: Carriage of CMV together with the relevant HLA was identifiable through cumulative public TCR beta family frequency. HLA-C-restricted TCR beta clonotypes specific for CMV led the ex vivo response.

Each CDR3 protein gets one entry after TCRdb re-called the reads with MiXCR. The sample includes about 140,000 distinct CDR3 sequences, roughly 6% of them seen just once. CDR3 size: 18 residues. J was trimmed by 4 bases and V by 1 base; bases with no gene match: 12. Germline V CDR1 and CDR2: LGHNA, YNFKEQ. This TCR was sampled from a human donor in good health (CMV status not recorded). Some clones in this sample may be carry-over from other donors' samples. Sequenced material: PBMCs. The chain has TRBV4-2 and TRBJ2-3, with TRBD2 matching over 9 bases. The chain's CDR3 is CASSQGRGGGGAADTQYF. The CDR3 DNA reads TGTGCCAGCAGCCAAGGACGCGGGGGCGGGGGGGCCGCAGATACGCAGTATTTT.